This T cell receptor (beta chain) was captured in a study of cytomegalovirus exposure and HLA in healthy donors. Looking at the study overall: Of over 350 genotyped donors, roughly 76% grouped in the Caucasian-associated ancestry cluster.

Trimming cost V 5 bases and J 12 bases; bases outside gene matches: 5. This CDR3 is built from 11 residues. Per the germline V gene, CDR1 is KGHSH and CDR2 is LQKENI. PCR used 60 Vbeta primers and 13 Jbeta primers. The method was immunoSEQ multiplex PCR; TCRdb's version includes in-frame clones alone and lacks a portion of them. The data contain approximately 120,000 clones, over 65% of them singletons. The sequence derives from a man in his forties or fifties in good health and CMV-seronegative. The material sequenced was PBMCs. The chain carries TRBV18 and TRBJ1-1; TRBD1 matches at 8 bases. CDR3 region: CASSSDRESFF. In nucleotides, the CDR3 is TGTGCCAGCTCATCGGACAGGGAATCTTTCTTT.